The source of this T cell receptor (beta chain) is a study of T-cell reconstitution after alpha-beta-depleted transplantation in children. The CDR3 spans 15 residues. Germline values: CDR1 MNHEY, CDR2 SMNVEV (reference sequence). The V end was cut by 6 bases, the J end by 2 bases, with 15 bases between. TCRbeta library construction was performed incorporating unique molecular identifiers. Each CDR3 protein gets one entry after TCRdb re-called the PCR reads with MiXCR. The sample carries 200,000 to 300,000 distinct CDR3 sequences, around 13% recorded once. This sequence was found in a human donor who donated a stem cell graft to a child with acute lymphoblastic leukemia. V and J are TRBV27 and TRBJ2-3; D perhaps matches TRBD2 (5 bases). The starting material was PBMCs from the stem cell graft donor, obtained from the stem cell graft. The CDR3 spells CASRPMWRSTDTQYF. DNA of the CDR3: TGTGCCAGCAGGCCGATGTGGAGGTCCACAGATACGCAGTATTTT.